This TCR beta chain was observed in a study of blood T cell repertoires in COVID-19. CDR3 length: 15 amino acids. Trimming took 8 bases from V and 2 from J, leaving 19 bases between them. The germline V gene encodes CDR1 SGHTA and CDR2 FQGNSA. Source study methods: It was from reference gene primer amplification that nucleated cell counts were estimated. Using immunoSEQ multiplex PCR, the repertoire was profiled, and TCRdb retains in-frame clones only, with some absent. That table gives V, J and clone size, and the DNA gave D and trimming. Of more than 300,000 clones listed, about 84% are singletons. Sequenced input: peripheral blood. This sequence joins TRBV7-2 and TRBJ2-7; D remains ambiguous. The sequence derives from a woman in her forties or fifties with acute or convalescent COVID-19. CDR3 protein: CASSPGGPWAYEQYF. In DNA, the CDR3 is TGTGCCAGCTCACCCGGTGGGCCTTGGGCCTACGAGCAGTACTTC.